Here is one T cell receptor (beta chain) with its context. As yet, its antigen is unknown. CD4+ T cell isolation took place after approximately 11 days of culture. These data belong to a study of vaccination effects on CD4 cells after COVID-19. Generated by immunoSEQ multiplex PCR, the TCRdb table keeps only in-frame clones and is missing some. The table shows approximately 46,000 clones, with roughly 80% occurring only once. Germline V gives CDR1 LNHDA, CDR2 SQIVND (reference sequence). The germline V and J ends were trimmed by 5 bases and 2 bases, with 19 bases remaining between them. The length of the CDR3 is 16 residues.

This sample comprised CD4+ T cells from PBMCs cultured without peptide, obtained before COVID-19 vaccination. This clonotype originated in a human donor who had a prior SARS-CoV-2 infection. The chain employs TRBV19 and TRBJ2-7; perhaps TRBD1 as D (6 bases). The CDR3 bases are TGTGCCAGTAGTCCCGCTCGAAGGGGGATCACCTACGAGCAGTACTTC. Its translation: CASSPARRGITYEQYF.